This T cell receptor beta chain was sequenced in a study of cytomegalovirus exposure and HLA in healthy donors. Background on the study: Early on, a data release was issued that held roughly 86 million unique TCRs from HLA-typed donors.

Remarks on this clone: Its antigen is currently unknown.

The CDR3 contains 12 residues. Germline V CDR1 and CDR2: SGDLS, YYNGEE. The V and J ends lost 4 bases and 4 bases respectively, with 6 bases between them. A multiplex PCR was run with 60 Vbeta primers and 13 Jbeta primers. TCRdb keeps only in-frame clones here, not all; method: immunoSEQ multiplex PCR. Here the sample spans more than 90,000 clones, less than 70% being singletons. Study-wide results and caveats: DRB1 showed the most TCR associations and HLA-C the fewest in a later analysis, as rates varied by HLA locus. Apparent HLA restriction characterized most CMV-associated TCR beta chains in a later analysis.

What was sequenced was PBMCs. The receptor's source is a man over 45 in good health and CMV-seronegative. The genes are TRBV9 and TRBJ2-1, with D perhaps matching TRBD2 (5 bases). The CDR3 coding sequence is TGTGCCAGCAGCCCGGGGTACAATGAGCAGTTCTTC. This sequence encodes CASSPGYNEQFF.